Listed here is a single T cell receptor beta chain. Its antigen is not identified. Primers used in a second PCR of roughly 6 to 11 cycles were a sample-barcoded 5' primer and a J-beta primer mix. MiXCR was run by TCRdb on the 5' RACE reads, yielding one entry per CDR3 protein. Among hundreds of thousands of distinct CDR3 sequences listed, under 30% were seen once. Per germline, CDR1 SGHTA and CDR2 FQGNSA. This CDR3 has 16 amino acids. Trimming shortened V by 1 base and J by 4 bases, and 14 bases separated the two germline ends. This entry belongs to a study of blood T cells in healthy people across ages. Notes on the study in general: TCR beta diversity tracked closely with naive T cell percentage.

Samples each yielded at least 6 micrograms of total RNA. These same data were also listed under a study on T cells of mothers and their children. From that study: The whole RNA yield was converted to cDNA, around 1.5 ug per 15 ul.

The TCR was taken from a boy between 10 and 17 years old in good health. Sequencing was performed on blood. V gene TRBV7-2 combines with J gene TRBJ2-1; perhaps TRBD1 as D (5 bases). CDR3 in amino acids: CASSLGTLPNYNEQFF. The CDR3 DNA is TGTGCCAGCAGCTTAGGGACACTTCCGAATTACAATGAGCAGTTCTTC.